One and the same sample provided the 28 T cell receptor beta chains below, sequenced in a study of STAT5B mutations in CD4+ large granular lymphocyte leukemia. Measured with immunoSEQ multiplex PCR; TCRdb has only the in-frame clones, and not every one. The sample holds 35,000 to 40,000 clones, more than 70% seen once. The sequenced sample consisted of CD4+ T cells from blood buffy coats. These receptors were collected from a human donor in good health.

The chain has TRBV29-1 and TRBJ1-2, with D tentatively TRBD1 (6 bases). Trimming cost V 5 bases and J 4 bases, with 17 bases left between them. Germline CDR1 reads SQVTM; CDR2 reads ANQGSEA. This CDR3 has 14 amino acids. The CDR3 region is CSVQPTLGGYGYTF. DNA of the CDR3: TGCAGCGTTCAACCGACATTAGGGGGCTATGGCTACACCTTC.

This clone was detected a few times. The chain joins TRBV28 to TRBJ2-7; TRBD1 matches 11 bases. V lost 0 bases, J lost 6 bases, and 4 bases stayed unmatched. Germline CDR1 MDHEN, CDR2 SYDVKM. CDR3 length equals 15 residues. CDR3 region: CASSLWGTGGGEQYF. The CDR3 nucleotides read TGTGCCAGCAGTTTATGGGGGACAGGGGGAGGCGAGCAGTACTTC.

V gene TRBV5-8 combines with J gene TRBJ2-1, with D possibly being TRBD1 (6 bases). This CDR3 is built from 13 residues. Trimming removed 6 bases from V and 12 bases from J, with 19 bases in between. Germline values: CDR1 SGHTS, CDR2 YDEGEE. The CDR3 spells CASTPLQGISQFF. The CDR3 DNA sequence: TGTGCCAGCACACCTTTGCAGGGGATCTCGCAGTTCTTC.

This clone was picked up a small number of times. This chain links TRBV7-2 with TRBJ1-5; maybe TRBD1 (5 bases). CDR1 and CDR2 from the germline V gene are SGHTA and FQGNSA. Trimming removed 1 base at V and 6 bases at J, with 7 bases between. The CDR3 is 13 residues long. In DNA, the CDR3 is TGTGCCAGCAGCTTAGAGGGGAGTCAGCCCCAGCATTTT. Its translation is CASSLEGSQPQHF.

J is TRBJ1-2 and V is TRBV5-4, with no clear D. The CDR3 totals 12 residues. Germline loops: CDR1 SGHNT, CDR2 YYREEE (reference sequence). Trimming stripped 5 bases from V and 7 bases from J, with 12 bases between. The CDR3 DNA reads as TGTGCCAGCAGTATGGCGACTGGTGGCTACACCTTC. It specifies CASSMATGGYTF.

This sequence joins TRBV6-6 and TRBJ1-1, with D unclear. V lost 6 bases and J 4 bases, leaving 15 bases between the germline ends. This CDR3 is built from 14 residues. CDR1 and CDR2 from the germline V gene are MNHNY and SVGAGI (reference sequence). The CDR3 spells CASRSAPRGTEAFF. The CDR3 nucleotides are TGTGCCAGCAGGTCGGCGCCCCGGGGCACTGAAGCTTTCTTT.

This chain connects TRBV6-5 to TRBJ1-1; no firm D call. The CDR3 is made up of 14 amino acids. Trimming left V 0 bases short and J 0 bases short, with 5 bases between. CDR1 is MNHEY and CDR2 is SVGAGI in the germline V gene. DNA for the CDR3: TGTGCCAGCAGTTACTCGGACGTGAACACTGAAGCTTTCTTT. Residues: CASSYSDVNTEAFF.

This chain uses TRBV2 with TRBJ2-5; 9 bases match TRBD2. Unmatched junction bases numbered 6, after V lost 6 bases and J lost 4 bases. The germline gives CDR1 SNHLY, CDR2 FYNNEI. This CDR3 has 14 residues. CDR3 in amino acids: CASSRRGGVETQYF. CDR3 DNA sequence: TGTGCCAGCAGCCGGCGGGGGGGTGTAGAGACCCAGTACTTC.

This sequence joins TRBV5-1 and TRBJ1-2; TRBD1 agrees at 8 bases. The germline gives CDR1 SGHRS, CDR2 YFSETQ. The CDR3 consists of 14 residues. The junction had 7 bases not matched to a gene; V was cut back by 2 bases and J by 7 bases. CDR3 DNA sequence: TGCGCCAGCAGCTTCCCCGACAGGGGAGGTGGCTACACCTTC. Its translation is CASSFPDRGGGYTF.

This sequence joins TRBV6-5 and TRBJ1-1; D call uncertain. Per germline, CDR1 MNHEY and CDR2 SVGAGI. V dropped 5 bases and J dropped 6 bases, with 13 bases sitting between them. The CDR3 runs 13 residues. The CDR3 loop reads CASSPRRASEAFF. CDR3 nucleotides: TGTGCCAGCAGTCCTCGACGTGCCTCTGAAGCTTTCTTT.

The CDR3 region has the DNA TGTGCCAGCAGCCTACTGCAGACCCAGTACTTC. This codes for CASSLLQTQYF. This sequence joins TRBV5-6 and TRBJ2-5, with D uncertain. CDR3 length: 11 amino acids. Trimming stripped 4 bases from V and 6 bases from J, with 7 bases between. The V gene's germline CDR1 is SGHDT and CDR2 YYEEEE.

V is TRBV19 and J is TRBJ2-1, with a tentative D call TRBD1 (6 bases). V lost 5 bases and J 4 bases, leaving 12 bases between the germline ends. The germline V gene encodes CDR1 LNHDA and CDR2 SQIVND (reference sequence). The CDR3 is made up of 14 amino acids. CDR3 nucleotide sequence: TGTGCCAGTAGTCCGCAGGGGAATTACAATGAGCAGTTCTTC. Its translation is CASSPQGNYNEQFF.

The chain joins TRBV5-1 to TRBJ1-2, with D perhaps TRBD1 (6 bases). CDR3 length: 14 residues. The germline V gene encodes CDR1 SGHRS and CDR2 YFSETQ. V lost 0 bases and J lost 6, with 12 bases in between. CDR3 residues: CASSLVPGVDGYTF. In DNA, the CDR3 is TGCGCCAGCAGCTTGGTTCCAGGGGTGGATGGCTACACCTTC.

The CDR3 DNA reads TGTGCCAGCAGCCGATGGGGAGGCAGACTAGCCAAAAACATTCAGTACTTC. It specifies CASSRWGGRLAKNIQYF. The chain employs TRBV7-9 and TRBJ2-4, with D possibly matching TRBD2 (6 bases). CDR1 and CDR2 (germline): SEHNR, FQNEAQ (reference sequence). The CDR3 is made up of 17 amino acids. V shed 5 bases and J shed 0 bases, with 17 bases lying between them.

The rearrangement uses TRBV7-8 and TRBJ2-1; 9 positions agree with TRBD1. Germline V gene data show CDR1 as SGHVS and CDR2 as FQNEAQ. V was clipped by 7 bases and J by 6 bases; unmatched bases: 10. The CDR3 spans 15 residues. The CDR3 loop is CASTAGTGFGNEQFF. The CDR3 nucleotides are TGTGCCAGCACTGCCGGGACAGGGTTTGGCAATGAGCAGTTCTTC.

The chain is built from TRBV5-1 and TRBJ1-1; D is uncertain. CDR1 and CDR2 from the germline V gene are SGHRS and YFSETQ. V was cut by 0 bases and J by 0 bases, with 12 bases left in between. The CDR3 has 16 amino acids. The CDR3 here is CASSLAVATVNTEAFF. The DNA for the CDR3 is TGCGCCAGCAGCTTGGCTGTGGCAACGGTGAACACTGAAGCTTTCTTT. The full variable domain, its missing parts supplied by reference TRBV5-1 and TRBJ1-1, is KAGVTQTPRYLIKTRGQQVTLSCSPISGHRSVSWYQQTPGQGLQFLFEYFSETQRNKGNFPGRFSGRQFSNSRSEMNVSTLELGDSALYLCASSLAVATVNTEAFFGQGTRLTVV.

This chain joins TRBV29-1 and TRBJ2-5, with 8 nucleotides matching TRBD2. This CDR3 has 13 residues. Germline CDR1 and CDR2: SQVTM and ANQGSEA. Trimming at V came to 8 bases and at J to 10 bases, leaving 15 bases not matched to a gene. The DNA for the CDR3 is TGCAGCCCTTATACTAGCGGAAGCGGGGTCCAGTACTTC. This codes for CSPYTSGSGVQYF.

The chain is built from TRBV6-4 and TRBJ2-3; 11 bases are shared with TRBD1. Germline CDR1 and CDR2: MRHNA and SNTAGT. V shed 4 bases, J shed 4 bases, and the junction held 1 base outside the gene matches. This CDR3 has 14 amino acids. The chain's CDR3 is CASSGGQGADTQYF. CDR3 nucleotide sequence: TGTGCCAGCAGTGGGGGACAGGGGGCAGATACGCAGTATTTT.

This clone was observed a handful of times. CDR3 sequence: CASSTGVWQPQHF. CDR3 nucleotide sequence: TGTGCCAGCAGCACAGGGGTTTGGCAGCCCCAGCATTTT. The chain joins TRBV6-1 to TRBJ1-5, with TRBD1 matching 7 bases. Germline trimming cut 6 bases from V and 7 bases from J; bases unmatched to any gene: 6. The CDR3 covers 13 residues. The germline V gene has CDR1 MNHNS and CDR2 SASEGT.

The gene calls are TRBV5-4 and TRBJ2-5; D possibly matches TRBD1 or TRBD2 (5 bases each). Trimming took off 2 bases at V and 9 bases at J, with 17 bases between the two ends. The CDR3 is 14 residues long. Germline V gene sequence: CDR1 SGHNT, CDR2 YYREEE (reference sequence). Here the CDR3 reads CASSLGTEMGAQYF. Here the CDR3 DNA reads TGTGCCAGCAGCTTAGGGACGGAAATGGGGGCCCAGTACTTC.

This clone was found a few times. This rearrangement joins TRBV19 to TRBJ2-3; 8 bases match TRBD2. Trimming removed 8 bases from V and 2 bases from J; junction bases left unmatched: 6. The CDR3 is 14 amino acids. CDR1 and CDR2 (germline): LNHDA, SQIVND (reference sequence). CDR3: CASSGTRFTDTQYF. CDR3 nucleotide sequence: TGTGCCAGTTCCGGGACTAGGTTCACAGATACGCAGTATTTT.

The chain links TRBV27 to TRBJ1-6; D remains ambiguous. The germline gives CDR1 MNHEY, CDR2 SMNVEV (reference sequence). Deletions cut 6 bases from V and 7 bases from J, with 13 bases between. The CDR3 sequence is 14 residues long. CDR3: CASRLEETNSPLHF. The CDR3 region has the DNA TGTGCCAGCAGGTTGGAGGAAACCAATTCACCCCTCCACTTT.

A few counts support this clone. The gene calls are TRBV4-1 and TRBJ1-6; possibly TRBD1 for D (5 bases). There are 14 residues in the CDR3. The V end lost 1 base, the J end lost 8 bases, and 9 bases lay between the germline ends. Germline V lookup: CDR1 MGHRA, CDR2 YSYEKL. The CDR3 coding sequence is TGCGCCAGCAGCCAAGCTCCGGGGGATTCACCCCTCCACTTT. This translates into CASSQAPGDSPLHF.

V gene TRBV27 combines with J gene TRBJ1-2; 9 positions agree with TRBD1. The CDR3 spans 15 residues. Germline V lookup: CDR1 MNHEY, CDR2 SMNVEV (reference sequence). The V gene end was trimmed by 5 bases and the J gene end by 4 bases; junction bases not matched to a gene: 8. CDR3 loop: CASSPGTGYAYGYTF. The CDR3 DNA sequence: TGTGCCAGCAGTCCGGGGACAGGGTACGCCTATGGCTACACCTTC.

The CDR3 DNA is TGTGCCAGCAGCTTATTCGGCCTTGGAGAGACCCAGTACTTC. This codes for CASSLFGLGETQYF. This sequence joins TRBV7-8 and TRBJ2-5, with D unclear. CDR1 and CDR2 from the germline V gene are SGHVS and FQNEAQ. Trimming shortened V by 2 bases and J by 4 bases, and 11 bases separated the two germline ends. The CDR3 covers 14 residues.

This clone was seen once. This chain joins TRBV7-9 and TRBJ2-7, with TRBD1 identical over 7 bases. The CDR3 has 16 residues. V lost 2 bases and J lost 0; bases outside the gene matches: 7. Germline loops: CDR1 SEHNR, CDR2 FQNEAQ (reference sequence). The CDR3 sequence: CASSLPKTGHSYEQYF. The CDR3 DNA reads TGTGCCAGCAGCTTACCTAAGACAGGGCACTCCTACGAGCAGTACTTC. The complete variable domain, with remaining parts taken from reference TRBV7-9 and TRBJ2-7, reads DTGVSQNPRHKITKRGQNVTFRCDPISEHNRLYWYRQTLGQGPEFLTYFQNEAQLEKSRLLSDRFSAERPKGSFSTLEIQRTEQGDSAMYLCASSLPKTGHSYEQYFGPGTRLTVT.

V and J are TRBV5-4 and TRBJ2-3; D not resolved. With 4 bases removed from V and 5 bases from J, the gap between germline ends came to 14 bases. The CDR3 consists of 14 residues. Per the germline V gene, CDR1 is SGHNT and CDR2 is YYREEE (reference sequence). CDR3 amino acids: CASSPAGGRDTQYF. The CDR3 DNA reads as TGTGCCAGCAGCCCCGCCGGTGGCAGAGATACGCAGTATTTT.

J is TRBJ2-3 and V is TRBV2; 10 bases agree with TRBD2. There are 17 residues in the CDR3. The germline V gene has CDR1 SNHLY and CDR2 FYNNEI. The V gene end was trimmed by 6 bases and the J gene end by 2 bases; junction bases not matched to a gene: 11. The CDR3 is CASRDFSGGPLTDTQYF. The DNA for the CDR3 is TGTGCCAGCAGGGACTTTAGCGGGGGGCCCCTCACAGATACGCAGTATTTT.